The source of this TCR beta chain is a study of PD-L1 blockade in urothelial cancer. Study-wide background: Analysis of the blood was performed 3 weeks (second dose) and 6 weeks after treatment start.

This clone has more than one count but fewer than ten. Synthetic TCR analog templates were spiked into all PCRs individually. Clones were sequenced by immunoSEQ multiplex PCR, and TCRdb holds only the in-frame ones, with some missing. The sample holds tens of thousands of clones, about four fifths seen once. The sample's time point: pretreatment peripheral blood. V lost 5 bases and J lost 0; bases outside the gene matches: 10. The CDR3 length is 17 residues. Germline CDR1 reads SGHKS; CDR2 reads YYEKEE (reference sequence). The chain joins TRBV5-5 to TRBJ2-1; TRBD2 matches 8 bases. This clonotype originated in a man in his 70s with urothelial cancer. The sequencing here drew on PBMCs, taken around atezolizumab (anti-PD-L1) treatment. DNA for the CDR3: TGTGCCAGCAGTATCCCAGTGGCGGGAGGCTCCTACAATGAGCAGTTCTTC. Its protein is CASSIPVAGGSYNEQFF. The whole variable domain, filled in from reference TRBV5-5 and TRBJ2-1, reads DAGVTQSPTHLIKTRGQQVTLRCSPISGHKSVSWYQQVLGQGPQFIFQYYEKEERGRGNFPDRFSARQFPNYSSELNVNALLLGDSALYLCASSIPVAGGSYNEQFFGPGTRLTVL.